This T cell receptor (beta chain) was documented in a study of beta chain features in type 1 diabetes. Study information: When patients were set against healthy donors, age, gender and cell yields were similar. Sorted cell examination encompassed 100,000,000 or so cells across all samples.

The germline gives CDR1 MNHNY, CDR2 SVGAGI (reference sequence). The CDR3 contains 16 residues. V lost 7 bases to trimming and J lost 8 bases, with 24 bases between them. The entirety of the isolated RNA underwent reverse transcription, so expressed TCRB transcripts were sequenced. For naive, central memory and regulatory T cell samples, reads averaged around 3.6 million. The protocol was immunoSEQ multiplex PCR, while the TCRdb copy is restricted to in-frame clones and leaves out a portion. Of hundreds of thousands of clones listed, around 8% are singletons. The J gene is TRBJ2-1, the V gene TRBV6-6; a possible D gene is TRBD2 (6 bases). Sequencing was carried out using central memory CD4+ T cells from blood. The receptor was isolated from a woman aged 18-30 years in good health. The CDR3 sequence: CASTRRLAGLVYEQFF. CDR3 coding DNA: TGTGCCAGCACCAGACGACTGGCGGGATTAGTCTATGAGCAGTTCTTC.